This note documents a single TCR beta chain sequence. The target antigen is unknown. This CDR3 is built from 13 residues. Germline CDR1 SQVTM, CDR2 ANQGSEA. J lost 4 bases, V lost 6 bases, and 6 bases had no gene match. The source of the sample is a study of cytomegalovirus exposure and HLA in healthy donors. Points from the study as a whole: TCR beta V- and J-gene trimming was later associated with a missense DCLRE1C variant. A reported reduction in N-insertions relative to the roughly 710-donor mean was seen in an Asian-associated ancestry cluster in a later analysis.

13 Jbeta primers and 60 Vbeta primers were used for the PCR. Study processing details: The count from a later analysis was about 80 million unique TCR beta chains, some 12 million of them shared. TCRdb keeps only in-frame clones here, not all; method: immunoSEQ multiplex PCR. The D gene and trimming were derived from the DNA, and the V and J assignments and clone size from that table. The sample yields about 79,000 clones, of which the top ten take up approximately 4.2%. This chain uses TRBV29-1 with TRBJ1-2; 9 positions match TRBD1. Sequencing input: PBMCs. This receptor was identified in a man aged 25-45 years in good health and CMV-seronegative. CDR3 sequence (DNA): TGCAGCGTCCAAACGGGACAGGGCTATGGCTACACCTTC. It yields the protein CSVQTGQGYGYTF. Looking up the rest from reference TRBV29-1 and TRBJ1-2 gives the full variable domain: SAVISQKPSRDICQRGTSLTIQCQVDSQVTMMFWYRQQPGQSLTLIATANQGSEATYESGFVIDKFPISRPNLTFSTLTVSNMSPEDSSIYLCSVQTGQGYGYTFGSGTRLTVV.